These T cell receptor beta chains were read from a single sample in a study of early T cells in non-severe SARS-CoV-2 infection. MiXCR was run by TCRdb on the 5' RACE reads, yielding one entry per CDR3 protein. The sample consists of roughly 45,000 distinct CDR3 sequences, around a tenth of them appearing once. Sequencing input: whole blood. The receptors stem from an adult who was a healthcare worker with PCR-confirmed SARS-CoV-2 infection or an uninfected control (not recorded which). Each CDR3 is given with its conserved first and last residue. A D gene is named only where the DNA matches it firmly. The size of a clone is reported for some rows only, either as once, few or many, or as a class for expanded clones.

d_call | j_call | v_call | clone_size | cdr3_nt | cdr3_aa
TRBD1 | TRBJ2-2 | TRBV6-2/TRBV6-3 | many | TGTGCCAGCAGAAAACAGGGGGCTTGGACCGGGGAGCTGTTTTTT | CASRKQGAWTGELFF
TRBD1 | TRBJ2-7 | TRBV7-2 | many | TGTGCCAGCAGCCCGGGACAGTACCTTGCCTACGAGCAGTACTTC | CASSPGQYLAYEQYF
NA | TRBJ1-2 | TRBV11-2 | many | TGTGCCAGCAGAGCCCCCGGGGCTTCTTTCTATGGCTACACCTTC | CASRAPGASFYGYTF
TRBD1 | TRBJ2-7 | TRBV7-2 | NA | TGTGCCAGCAGCTTATATAGGGACAGGGGGTACGAGCAGTACTTC | CASSLYRDRGYEQYF
NA | TRBJ2-5 | TRBV7-2 | many | TGTGCCAGCAGCAATAGGCTAGCGCCGGAAGAGACCCAGTACTTC | CASSNRLAPEETQYF
NA | TRBJ2-2 | TRBV6-2/TRBV6-3 | NA | TGTGCCAGCAGTTCCCAGGGGAACACCGGGGAGCTGTTTTTT | CASSSQGNTGELFF
TRBD1 | TRBJ2-2 | TRBV19 | NA | TGTGCCAGTGTTCCGGGACAGGGAACGAACACCGGGGAGCTGTTTTTT | CASVPGQGTNTGELFF
NA | TRBJ2-5 | TRBV29-1 | many | TGCAGCGTTGAGGTGTGGGTCAGGGGCCAAGAGACCCAGTACTTC | CSVEVWVRGQETQYF
TRBD1 | TRBJ2-7 | TRBV28 | NA | TGTGCCAGCAGCATAATAGGACAGGGATCGGGGGAGCAGTACTTC | CASSIIGQGSGEQYF
TRBD2 | TRBJ2-7 | TRBV11-2 | many | TGTGCCAGCAGCTTAGAATCCGGCGGGAGGAGTGAGCAGTACTTC | CASSLESGGRSEQYF
NA | TRBJ2-7 | TRBV29-1 | NA | TGCAGCGTGGGCTTAGGGTTTCCTACCTACGAGCAGTACTTC | CSVGLGFPTYEQYF
TRBD1 | TRBJ2-6 | TRBV28 | NA | TGTGCCAGCGCAGGGACAGGGGCCCTTCCCGGGGCCAACGTCCTGACTTTC | CASAGTGALPGANVLTF
TRBD1 | TRBJ2-7 | TRBV12-3/TRBV12-4 | many | TGTGCCAGCAGTTCGAGCAGGGGGTTTGGCGAGCAGTACTTC | CASSSSRGFGEQYF
NA | TRBJ2-7 | TRBV6-2/TRBV6-3 | NA | TGTGCCAGCAGTCCGTTTGCCTACGAGCAGTACTTC | CASSPFAYEQYF
NA | TRBJ1-1 | TRBV2 | few | TGTGCCAGCAGTGGAGGGATGAACACTGAAGCTTTCTTT | CASSGGMNTEAFF
NA | TRBJ2-5 | TRBV18 | many | TGTGCCAGCTCACTGCTAACCGCCCGGCAAGAGACCCAGTACTTC | CASSLLTARQETQYF
TRBD2 | TRBJ2-1 | TRBV4-3 | many | TGCGCCAGCAGCCGCACCGGGACTAGCGGAAGCAATGAGCAGTTCTTC | CASSRTGTSGSNEQFF
TRBD1 | TRBJ2-1 | TRBV6-6 | NA | TGTGCCAGCAGACAGGGGGCGGCTTACAATGAGCAGTTCTTC | CASRQGAAYNEQFF
NA | TRBJ2-3 | TRBV6-1 | NA | TGTGCCAGCAGTGAAGTAGGATCGAGGGGGTATACTAGCACAGATACGCAGTATTTT | CASSEVGSRGYTSTDTQYF
NA | TRBJ2-5 | TRBV7-2 | many | TGTGCCAGCAGCCTACAGGAAAGGGAGACCCAGTACTTC | CASSLQERETQYF